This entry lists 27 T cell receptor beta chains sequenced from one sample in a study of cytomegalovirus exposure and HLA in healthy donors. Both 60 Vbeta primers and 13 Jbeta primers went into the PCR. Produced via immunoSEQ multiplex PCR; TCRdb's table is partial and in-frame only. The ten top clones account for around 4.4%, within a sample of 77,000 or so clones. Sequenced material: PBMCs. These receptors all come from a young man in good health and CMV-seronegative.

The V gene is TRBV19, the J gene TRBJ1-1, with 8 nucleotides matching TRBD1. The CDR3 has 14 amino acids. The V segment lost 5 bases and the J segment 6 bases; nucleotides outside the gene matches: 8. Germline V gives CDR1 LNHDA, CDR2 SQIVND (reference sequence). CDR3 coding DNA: TGTGCCAGTAGTTTGGGCAGGGGGCAAGCTGAAGCTTTCTTT. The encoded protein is CASSLGRGQAEAFF.

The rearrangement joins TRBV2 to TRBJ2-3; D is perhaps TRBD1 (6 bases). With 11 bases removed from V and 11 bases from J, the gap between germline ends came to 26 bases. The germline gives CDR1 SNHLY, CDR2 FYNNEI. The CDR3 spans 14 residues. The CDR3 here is CALRTLGEGEQQYF. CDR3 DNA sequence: TGTGCCCTCCGGACTCTTGGAGAGGGGGAGCAGCAGTATTTT.

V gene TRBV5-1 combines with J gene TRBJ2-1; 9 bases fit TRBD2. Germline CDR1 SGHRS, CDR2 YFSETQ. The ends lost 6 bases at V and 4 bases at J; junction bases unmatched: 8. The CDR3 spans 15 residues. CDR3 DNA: TGCGCCAGCACCCTAGCTAGCGGGATATACAATGAGCAGTTCTTC. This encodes CASTLASGIYNEQFF.

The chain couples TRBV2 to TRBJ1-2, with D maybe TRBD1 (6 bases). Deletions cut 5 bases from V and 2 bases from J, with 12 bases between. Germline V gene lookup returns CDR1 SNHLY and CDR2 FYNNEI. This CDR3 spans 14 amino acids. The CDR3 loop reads CASSRSGTNYGYTF. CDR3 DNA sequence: TGTGCCAGCAGTAGATCAGGGACAAACTATGGCTACACCTTC.

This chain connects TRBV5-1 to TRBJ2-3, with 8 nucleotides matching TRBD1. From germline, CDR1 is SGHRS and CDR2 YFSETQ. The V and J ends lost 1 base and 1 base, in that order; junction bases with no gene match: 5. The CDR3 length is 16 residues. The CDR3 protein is CASSLTSTGGTDTQYF. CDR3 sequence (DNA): TGCGCCAGCAGCTTGACATCGACAGGGGGCACAGATACGCAGTATTTT.

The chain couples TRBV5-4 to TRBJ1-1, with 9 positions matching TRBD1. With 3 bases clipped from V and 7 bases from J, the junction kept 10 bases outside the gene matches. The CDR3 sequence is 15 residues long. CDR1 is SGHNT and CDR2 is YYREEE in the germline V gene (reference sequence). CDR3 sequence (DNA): TGTGCCAGCAGCTCTCCTACGACGACAGGGGGTGAAGCTTTCTTT. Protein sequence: CASSSPTTTGGEAFF.

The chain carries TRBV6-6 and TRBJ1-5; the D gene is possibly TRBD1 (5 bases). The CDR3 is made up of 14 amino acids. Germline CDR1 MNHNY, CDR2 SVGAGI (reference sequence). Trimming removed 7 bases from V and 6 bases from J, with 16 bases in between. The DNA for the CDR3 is TGTGCCAGCATTAAGTCCAGGGATGGTCAGCCCCAGCATTTT. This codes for CASIKSRDGQPQHF.

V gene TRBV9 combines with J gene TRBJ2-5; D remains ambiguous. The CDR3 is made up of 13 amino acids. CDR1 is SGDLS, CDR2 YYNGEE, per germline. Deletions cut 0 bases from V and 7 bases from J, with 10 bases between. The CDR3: CASSVADSGTQYF. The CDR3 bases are TGTGCCAGCAGCGTAGCCGATTCCGGGACCCAGTACTTC.

The CDR3 loop reads CASSPQGGETEAFF. The CDR3 coding sequence is TGCGCCAGCAGCCCACAGGGGGGAGAGACTGAAGCTTTCTTT. The chain is built from TRBV5-1 and TRBJ1-1; TRBD1 aligns across 8 bases. In germline, CDR1 is SGHRS, CDR2 YFSETQ. The CDR3 covers 14 residues. V was clipped by 4 bases and J by 5 bases; unmatched bases: 7.

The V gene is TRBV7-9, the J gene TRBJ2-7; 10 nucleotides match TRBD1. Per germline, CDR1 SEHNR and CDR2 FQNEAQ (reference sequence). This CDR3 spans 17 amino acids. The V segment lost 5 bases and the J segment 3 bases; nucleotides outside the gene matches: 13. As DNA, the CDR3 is TGTGCCAGCAGCATACCCCCCGGGACAGGGGAGAACTACGAGCAGTACTTC. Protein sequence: CASSIPPGTGENYEQYF.

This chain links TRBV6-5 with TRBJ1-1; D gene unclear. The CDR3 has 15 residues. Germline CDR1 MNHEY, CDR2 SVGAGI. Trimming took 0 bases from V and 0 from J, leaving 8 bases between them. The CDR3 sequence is CASSYSSGLNTEAFF. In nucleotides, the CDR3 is TGTGCCAGCAGTTACTCGTCAGGATTGAACACTGAAGCTTTCTTT.

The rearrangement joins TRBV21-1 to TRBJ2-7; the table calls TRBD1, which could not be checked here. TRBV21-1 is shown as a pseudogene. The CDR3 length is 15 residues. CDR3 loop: CASSRSGQGPYEQYF. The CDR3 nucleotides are TGTGCCAGCAGCAGATCGGGACAGGGGCCCTACGAGCAGTACTTC.

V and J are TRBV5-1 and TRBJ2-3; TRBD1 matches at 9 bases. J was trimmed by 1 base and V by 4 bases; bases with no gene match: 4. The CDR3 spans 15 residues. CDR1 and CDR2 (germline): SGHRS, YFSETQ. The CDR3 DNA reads TGCGCCAGCAGCATGGGACAGGGCGGCACAGATACGCAGTATTTT. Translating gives CASSMGQGGTDTQYF.

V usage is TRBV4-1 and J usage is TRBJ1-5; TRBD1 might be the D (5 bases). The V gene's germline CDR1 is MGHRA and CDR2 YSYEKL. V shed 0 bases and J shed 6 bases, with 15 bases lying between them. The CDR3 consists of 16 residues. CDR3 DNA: TGCGCCAGCAGCCAAGACGACAGCGCCGACGGTCAGCCCCAGCATTTT. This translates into CASSQDDSADGQPQHF.

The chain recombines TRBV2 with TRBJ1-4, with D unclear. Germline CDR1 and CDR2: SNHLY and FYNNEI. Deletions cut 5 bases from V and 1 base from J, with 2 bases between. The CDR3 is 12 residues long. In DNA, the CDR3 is TGTGCCAGCAGTCAAACTAATGAAAAACTGTTTTTT. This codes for CASSQTNEKLFF.

CDR3 in amino acids: CASSKGTGLLHEQYF. CDR3 coding DNA: TGTGCCAGCAGCAAAGGGACAGGGTTACTCCACGAGCAGTACTTC. The rearrangement joins TRBV21-1 to TRBJ2-7; the D call in the table, TRBD1, was not verified against the DNA. TRBV21-1 is marked as a pseudogene. The CDR3 extends over 15 amino acids.

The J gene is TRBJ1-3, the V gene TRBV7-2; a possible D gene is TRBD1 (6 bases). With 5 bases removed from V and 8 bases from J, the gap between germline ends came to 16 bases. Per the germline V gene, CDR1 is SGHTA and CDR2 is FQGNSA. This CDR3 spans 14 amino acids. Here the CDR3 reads CASSPPHRVYTIYF. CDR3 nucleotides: TGTGCCAGCAGCCCCCCCCACAGGGTGTACACCATATATTTT.

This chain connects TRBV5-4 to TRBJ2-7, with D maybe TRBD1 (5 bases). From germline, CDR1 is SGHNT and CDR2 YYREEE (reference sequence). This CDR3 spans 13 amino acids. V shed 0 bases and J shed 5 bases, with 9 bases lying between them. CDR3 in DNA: TGTGCCAGCAGCTTGGATCAGGGCCACGAGCAGTACTTC. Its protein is CASSLDQGHEQYF.

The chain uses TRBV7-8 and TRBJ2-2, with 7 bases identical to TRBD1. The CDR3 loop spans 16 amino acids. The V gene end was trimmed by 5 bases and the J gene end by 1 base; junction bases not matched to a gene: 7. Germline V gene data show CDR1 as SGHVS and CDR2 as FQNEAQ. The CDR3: CASSVQGQRNTGELFF. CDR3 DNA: TGTGCCAGCAGCGTCCAGGGACAGCGGAACACCGGGGAGCTGTTTTTT.

Written as DNA, the CDR3 is TGCGCCAGCAGCCAAGATGTCCCAGCGGGAGAGACAGATACGCAGTATTTT. This translates into CASSQDVPAGETDTQYF. The chain couples TRBV4-3 to TRBJ2-3; 8 positions agree with TRBD2. Germline V gene lookup returns CDR1 LGHNA and CDR2 YSLEER. The V gene end was trimmed by 0 bases and the J gene end by 3 bases; junction bases not matched to a gene: 8. The CDR3 totals 17 residues.

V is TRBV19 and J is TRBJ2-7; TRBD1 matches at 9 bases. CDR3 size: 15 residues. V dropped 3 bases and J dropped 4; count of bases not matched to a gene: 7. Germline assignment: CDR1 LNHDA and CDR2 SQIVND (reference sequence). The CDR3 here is CASSIRQGVGYEQYF. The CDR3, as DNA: TGTGCCAGTAGTATTAGACAGGGGGTAGGGTACGAGCAGTACTTC. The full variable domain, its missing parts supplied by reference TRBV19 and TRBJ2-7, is DGGITQSPKYLFRKEGQNVTLSCEQNLNHDAMYWYRQDPGQGLRLIYYSQIVNDFQKGDIAEGYSVSREKKESFPLTVTSAQKNPTAFYLCASSIRQGVGYEQYFGPGTRLTVT.

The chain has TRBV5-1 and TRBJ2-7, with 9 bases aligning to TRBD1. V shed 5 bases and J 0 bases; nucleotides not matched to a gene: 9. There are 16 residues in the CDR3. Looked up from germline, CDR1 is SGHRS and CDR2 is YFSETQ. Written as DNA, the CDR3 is TGCGCCAGCAGTTTCGGGACAGGGAGAGCCTCCTACGAGCAGTACTTC. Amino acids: CASSFGTGRASYEQYF.

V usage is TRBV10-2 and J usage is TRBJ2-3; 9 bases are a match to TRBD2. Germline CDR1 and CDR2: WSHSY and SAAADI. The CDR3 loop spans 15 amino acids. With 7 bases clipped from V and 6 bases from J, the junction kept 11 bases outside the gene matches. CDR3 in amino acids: CASIEGASGEDTQYF. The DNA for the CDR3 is TGCGCCAGCATCGAAGGGGCTAGCGGGGAGGATACGCAGTATTTT.

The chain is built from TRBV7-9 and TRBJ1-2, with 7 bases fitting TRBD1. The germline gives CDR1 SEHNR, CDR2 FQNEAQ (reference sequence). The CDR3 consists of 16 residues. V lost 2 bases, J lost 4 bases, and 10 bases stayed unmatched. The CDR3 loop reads CASSLSDRAARYGYTF. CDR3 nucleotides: TGTGCCAGCAGCTTATCTGACAGGGCAGCCCGCTATGGCTACACCTTC.

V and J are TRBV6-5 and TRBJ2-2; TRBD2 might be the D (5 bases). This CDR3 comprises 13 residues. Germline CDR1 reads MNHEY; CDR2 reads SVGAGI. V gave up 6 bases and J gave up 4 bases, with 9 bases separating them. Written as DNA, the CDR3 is TGTGCCAGCAGCCCGGACTTCACCGGGGAGCTGTTTTTT. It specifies CASSPDFTGELFF.

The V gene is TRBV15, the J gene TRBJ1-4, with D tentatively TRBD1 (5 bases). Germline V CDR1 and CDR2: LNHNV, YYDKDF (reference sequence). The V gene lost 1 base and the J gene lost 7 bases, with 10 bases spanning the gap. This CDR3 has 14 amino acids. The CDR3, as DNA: TGTGCCACCAGCAGAGGGGGCCCGAGTGAAAAACTGTTTTTT. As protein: CATSRGGPSEKLFF. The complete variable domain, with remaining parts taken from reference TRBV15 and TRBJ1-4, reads DAMVIQNPRYQVTQFGKPVTLSCSQTLNHNVMYWYQQKSSQAPKLLFHYYDKDFNNEADTPDNFQSRRPNTSFCFLDIRSPGLGDTAMYLCATSRGGPSEKLFFGSGTQLSVL.

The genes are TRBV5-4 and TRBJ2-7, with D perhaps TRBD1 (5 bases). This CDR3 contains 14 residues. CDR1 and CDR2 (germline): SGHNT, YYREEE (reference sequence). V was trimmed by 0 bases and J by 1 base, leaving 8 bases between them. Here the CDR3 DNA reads TGTGCCAGCAGCTTGGCCAGGGAATCCTACGAGCAGTACTTC. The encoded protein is CASSLARESYEQYF.